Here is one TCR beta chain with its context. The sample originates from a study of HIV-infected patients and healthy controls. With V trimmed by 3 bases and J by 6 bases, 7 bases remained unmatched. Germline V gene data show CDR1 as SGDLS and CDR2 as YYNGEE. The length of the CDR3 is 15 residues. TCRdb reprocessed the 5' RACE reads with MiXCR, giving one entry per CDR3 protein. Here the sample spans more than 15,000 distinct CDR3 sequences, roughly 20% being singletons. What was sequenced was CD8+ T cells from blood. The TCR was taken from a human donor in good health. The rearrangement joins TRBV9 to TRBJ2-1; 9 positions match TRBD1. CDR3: CASSEGDRVFNEQFF. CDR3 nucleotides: TGTGCCAGCAGCGAGGGGGACAGGGTTTTCAATGAGCAGTTCTTC.